The present T cell receptor (beta chain) was sequenced within a study of human T cells and chemical hapten exposure. As processed by the authors: Samples held a median of approximately 96,000 TCRs, range roughly 20,000–690,600. One entry per CDR3 protein, called by TCRdb with MiXCR from the RACE reads. What appears here as the V and J calls and clone size reflects TCRdb's work, not the paper's. The sample has tens of thousands of distinct CDR3 sequences; 25% to 40% are singletons. Time point denoted: patch test 1, 2 weeks after DPC sensitization. As for treatment: therapeutic diphenylcyclopropenone sensitization with weekly scalp DPC. The germline V gene has CDR1 MDHEN and CDR2 SYDVKM. V dropped 4 bases and J dropped 5 bases, with 6 bases sitting between them. This CDR3 spans 13 amino acids. Findings and caveats of the study: DPC sensitization produced no change in TCRs with frequency above 1 in 1000.

A remark on this clonotype: The antigen remains undetermined.

The J gene is TRBJ1-6, the V gene TRBV28; D gene uncertain. Sequences were derived from whole blood, sampled in connection with sensitization to the hapten diphenylcyclopropenone (DPC). The receptor's source is a middle-aged man with alopecia areata. Some clones in this sample may be carry-over from other donors' samples. The CDR3 DNA reads as TGTGCCAGCAGTTCCTGGGATAATTCACCCCTCCACTTT. This gives the protein CASSSWDNSPLHF. The variable domain in full, with the rest retrieved from reference TRBV28 and TRBJ1-6, is DVKVTQSSRYLVKRTGEKVFLECVQDMDHENMFWYRQDPGLGLRLIYFSYDVKMKEKGDIPEGYSVSREKKERFSLILESASTNQTSMYLCASSSWDNSPLHFGNGTRLTVT.